The rows below give T cell receptor beta chains drawn from one sample of a study of shared T cell receptors in the human thymus. Profiled with immunoSEQ multiplex PCR; TCRdb holds only in-frame clones, not every one. The sample has 500,000 to 750,000 clones; around 89% are singletons. These data were also reused for a study on human thymus T cells.

Sequenced sample: thymocytes. Receptor source: a boy under two years old with a congenital heart defect. CDR3s leave out the opening cysteine and the closing phenylalanine or tryptophan. The order of the fields is J gene, clone size, V gene, CDR3 protein. Not all rows give a size; the values are once, few, many and, for expanded clones, a class.

j_call: TRBJ2-1; clone_size: NA; v_call: TRBV15; cdr3_aa: ATSRVAEHSNNEQF
j_call: TRBJ1-1; clone_size: NA; v_call: TRBV11-3; cdr3_aa: ASSLVARRNTEAF
j_call: TRBJ2-7; clone_size: once; v_call: TRBV11-3; cdr3_aa: ASSSGQTPYEQY
j_call: TRBJ2-1; clone_size: NA; v_call: TRBV6-4; cdr3_aa: ASSETSSPTQNEQF
j_call: TRBJ2-7; clone_size: NA; v_call: TRBV19; cdr3_aa: ASSTRSGKHSYEQY
j_call: TRBJ1-2; clone_size: NA; v_call: TRBV5-1; cdr3_aa: ASTHPGDREGGYT
j_call: TRBJ2-1; clone_size: NA; v_call: TRBV4-2; cdr3_aa: ASSQEGVGLAVGNEQF
j_call: TRBJ2-7; clone_size: NA; v_call: TRBV28; cdr3_aa: ASSPDLGGGSESQQY
j_call: TRBJ2-2; clone_size: NA; v_call: TRBV21-1; cdr3_aa: APRGRGVVGELF
j_call: TRBJ2-7; clone_size: NA; v_call: TRBV11-2; cdr3_aa: ASSSEGGLAYEQY
j_call: TRBJ1-4; clone_size: few; v_call: TRBV30; cdr3_aa: AWRIAGEGETNEKLF
j_call: TRBJ2-7; clone_size: once; v_call: TRBV2; cdr3_aa: ASRGTVYEQY
j_call: TRBJ2-3; clone_size: NA; v_call: TRBV27; cdr3_aa: ASSPPMEGLDTQY
j_call: TRBJ2-7; clone_size: NA; v_call: TRBV7-9; cdr3_aa: ASSLKGGSDEQY
j_call: TRBJ2-7; clone_size: few; v_call: TRBV4-1; cdr3_aa: ASSQEAGIYEQY
j_call: TRBJ2-2; clone_size: NA; v_call: TRBV27; cdr3_aa: ASKLVRAGGELF
j_call: TRBJ2-2; clone_size: NA; v_call: TRBV7-9; cdr3_aa: ASSLDRIPFYTGELF
j_call: TRBJ2-7; clone_size: NA; v_call: TRBV10-2; cdr3_aa: ASSEGLAGGWNEQY
j_call: TRBJ2-7; clone_size: once; v_call: TRBV4-3; cdr3_aa: ASSQVGTSGRTTGGEQY
j_call: TRBJ1-2; clone_size: NA; v_call: TRBV28; cdr3_aa: ASRGGEGYT
j_call: TRBJ2-1; clone_size: few; v_call: TRBV11-1; cdr3_aa: ASSLAKGRGRV
j_call: TRBJ2-4; clone_size: NA; v_call: TRBV4-1; cdr3_aa: ASLRTPGLAGKAKNIQY
j_call: TRBJ2-1; clone_size: NA; v_call: TRBV28; cdr3_aa: ASRGTSGRREQF
j_call: TRBJ1-2; clone_size: NA; v_call: TRBV6-1; cdr3_aa: ASSVTGYGYT
j_call: TRBJ2-1; clone_size: NA; v_call: TRBV5-1; cdr3_aa: ASSSGTSGRAVNEQF
j_call: TRBJ2-3; clone_size: NA; v_call: TRBV7-2; cdr3_aa: ASSLGAQGPSTDTQY
j_call: TRBJ2-7; clone_size: NA; v_call: TRBV7-6; cdr3_aa: ASSPPRGLPGEQY
j_call: TRBJ1-5; clone_size: NA; v_call: TRBV28; cdr3_aa: ASRDRGLDQPQH
j_call: TRBJ2-7; clone_size: NA; v_call: TRBV30; cdr3_aa: AWASGTGSPEGEQY
j_call: TRBJ2-7; clone_size: NA; v_call: TRBV30; cdr3_aa: AWGLGLAPYEQY
j_call: TRBJ1-1; clone_size: NA; v_call: TRBV10-3; cdr3_aa: AISRQGADTEAF
j_call: TRBJ2-3; clone_size: NA; v_call: TRBV29-1; cdr3_aa: SVEGLAGRTDTQY
j_call: TRBJ2-2; clone_size: NA; v_call: TRBV28; cdr3_aa: ASSSYLEVENTGELF
j_call: TRBJ1-2; clone_size: once; v_call: TRBV29-1; cdr3_aa: SAQGGIFYGYT
j_call: TRBJ2-7; clone_size: NA; v_call: TRBV25-1; cdr3_aa: ASSEGRGNEQY
j_call: TRBJ2-7; clone_size: NA; v_call: TRBV2; cdr3_aa: ASSLRYEQY
j_call: TRBJ2-3; clone_size: NA; v_call: TRBV11-3; cdr3_aa: ASSLGGRPDTQY
j_call: TRBJ2-5; clone_size: NA; v_call: TRBV27; cdr3_aa: ASSATGRWETQY
j_call: TRBJ1-2; clone_size: NA; v_call: TRBV11-2; cdr3_aa: ASSSRDRPYYGYT
j_call: TRBJ2-2; clone_size: NA; v_call: TRBV6-4; cdr3_aa: ASSDSTQLGGELF